This T cell receptor (beta chain) was retrieved from a study of blood T cell repertoires in COVID-19. The overall study: COVID-19 samples from acute and convalescent phases originated in the United States, Italy and Spain. Sources were T cells, B-cell-depleted T cells, or PBMCs; the material itself was cDNA or gDNA.

A Seattle source enrolled patients during active infection and followed them longitudinally. The CDR3 contains 14 residues. Germline-derived CDR1 and CDR2 are KGHSH and LQKENI. V lost 6 bases and J 0 bases, leaving 11 bases between the germline ends. In the source study's methods: Reference gene primers were amplified, and this amplification served to estimate nucleated cell counts. Clones were read by immunoSEQ multiplex PCR, and TCRdb kept only the in-frame ones, dropping some. That table furnishes V, J and clone size, whereas the DNA furnished D and trimming. The sample holds 150,000 to 200,000 clones, 80% to 85% seen once.

What was sequenced was peripheral blood. V is TRBV18 and J is TRBJ1-1, with TRBD1 as a possible D gene (6 bases). This TCR derives from a woman in her seventies with COVID-19, enrolled during active disease. The CDR3 sequence is CASSLDRLNTEAFF. The CDR3 DNA reads as TGTGCCAGCTCCTTGGACAGATTGAACACTGAAGCTTTCTTT.